Presented here are 30 T cell receptor beta chains from one specimen sequenced in a study of cytomegalovirus exposure and HLA in healthy donors. The study ran its PCR with 60 Vbeta and 13 Jbeta primers. Clones were read by immunoSEQ multiplex PCR, and TCRdb kept only the in-frame ones, dropping some. The sample has some 110,000 clones, over 60% seen once; the top ten hold about 2.2%. Sequencing input: PBMCs. The receptors shown here come from a woman between 25 and 40 years old in good health and CMV-seronegative.

This chain links TRBV18 with TRBJ2-1; unclear D gene. V gave up 3 bases and J gave up 10 bases, with 10 bases separating them. The CDR3 covers 12 residues. The germline gives CDR1 KGHSH, CDR2 LQKENI. Here the CDR3 DNA reads TGTGCCAGCTCACCGGATACCGGGGAGCAGTTCTTC. The encoded protein is CASSPDTGEQFF.

This clone turned up a few times. The rearrangement joins TRBV2 to TRBJ2-7, with 12 bases that match TRBD1. With 7 bases clipped from V and 5 bases from J, the junction kept 3 bases outside the gene matches. Germline lookup yields CDR1 SNHLY and CDR2 FYNNEI. The CDR3 runs to 13 residues. DNA for the CDR3: TGTGCCAGCACCGGGACAGGGGGCAACGAGCAGTACTTC. Its protein is CASTGTGGNEQYF.

The chain has TRBV6-1 and TRBJ1-4, with 8 bases fitting TRBD1. The CDR3 runs to 15 residues. Germline trimming cut 4 bases from V and 6 bases from J; bases unmatched to any gene: 7. Germline V CDR1 and CDR2: MNHNS, SASEGT. Here the CDR3 reads CASSAETGGHEKLFF. CDR3 DNA: TGTGCCAGCAGTGCCGAAACAGGGGGGCATGAAAAACTGTTTTTT.

This sequence joins TRBV5-4 and TRBJ2-5; TRBD1 aligns across 7 bases. The CDR3 consists of 16 residues. CDR1 SGHNT and CDR2 YYREEE come from the germline V gene (reference sequence). J was trimmed by 5 bases and V by 3 bases; bases with no gene match: 13. The CDR3 region is CASSSPVEGAWETQYF. CDR3 sequence (DNA): TGTGCCAGCAGCTCCCCCGTTGAGGGGGCATGGGAGACCCAGTACTTC.

This clone ranks as medium-sized (0.01 to 0.1%). The chain recombines TRBV19 with TRBJ1-3; no firm D call. Deletions cut 3 bases from V and 4 bases from J, with 13 bases between. The germline V gene encodes CDR1 LNHDA and CDR2 SQIVND (reference sequence). The CDR3 contains 15 residues. In nucleotides, the CDR3 is TGTGCCAGTAGTATCGGCTACGGGTCAGGAAACACCATATATTTT. Its translation is CASSIGYGSGNTIYF.

The genes are TRBV9 and TRBJ2-1, with D possibly matching TRBD2 (7 bases). Deletions cut 3 bases from V and 8 bases from J, with 15 bases between. Germline V gene lookup returns CDR1 SGDLS and CDR2 YYNGEE. This CDR3 is built from 14 residues. The CDR3 region is CASSGPGGGDEQFF. CDR3 DNA sequence: TGTGCCAGCAGCGGACCTGGGGGGGGCGATGAGCAGTTCTTC.

The chain combines TRBV18 with TRBJ2-7; 9 bases line up with TRBD1. The germline V gene has CDR1 KGHSH and CDR2 LQKENI. V dropped 4 bases and J dropped 2; count of bases not matched to a gene: 3. CDR3 length: 14 amino acids. Here the CDR3 DNA reads TGTGCCAGCTCACTGGGACAGGGCACCTACGAGCAGTACTTC. Translated: CASSLGQGTYEQYF.

The chain joins TRBV19 to TRBJ1-5; D call uncertain. Deletions cut 3 bases from V and 1 base from J, with 7 bases between. CDR3 size: 14 residues. Germline V gene lookup returns CDR1 LNHDA and CDR2 SQIVND (reference sequence). Here the CDR3 DNA reads TGTGCCAGTAGTATCTTCAGGAGCAATCAGCCCCAGCATTTT. It specifies CASSIFRSNQPQHF.

The V and J genes are TRBV7-9 and TRBJ1-4, with D perhaps TRBD1 (5 bases). Trimming stripped 0 bases from V and 6 bases from J, with 8 bases between. The CDR3 runs 14 residues. CDR1 is SEHNR, CDR2 FQNEAQ, per germline (reference sequence). The DNA of the CDR3 is TGTGCCAGCAGCTTAGCGGGGGGGGATGAAAAACTGTTTTTT. Its translation is CASSLAGGDEKLFF.

The V call is TRBV29-1, the J call TRBJ1-2; the match to TRBD1 covers 10 bases. CDR3 length: 15 residues. V shed 1 base and J 5 bases; nucleotides not matched to a gene: 7. Germline CDR1 reads SQVTM; CDR2 reads ANQGSEA. CDR3 amino acids: CSVEGDRGAWYGYTF. DNA for the CDR3: TGCAGCGTTGAAGGGGACAGGGGAGCATGGTATGGCTACACCTTC.

The chain joins TRBV29-1 to TRBJ2-1; 8 bases line up with TRBD2. Germline V CDR1 and CDR2: SQVTM, ANQGSEA. The CDR3 is 14 amino acids. V lost 5 bases, J lost 0 bases, and 3 bases stayed unmatched. This CDR3 is CSVRGTSSYNEQFF. The CDR3 coding sequence is TGCAGCGTTCGGGGGACTAGCTCCTACAATGAGCAGTTCTTC.

This clone was counted only a few times. The chain carries TRBV9 and TRBJ2-1; TRBD2 aligns across 7 bases. The germline V gene encodes CDR1 SGDLS and CDR2 YYNGEE. This CDR3 contains 14 residues. V shed 6 bases, J shed 5 bases, and the junction held 8 bases outside the gene matches. The DNA for the CDR3 is TGTGCCAGCAATCGGGGGGAGGGTCACAATGAGCAGTTCTTC. It encodes CASNRGEGHNEQFF.

This clone has a handful of counts. V gene TRBV28 combines with J gene TRBJ2-3; 7 bases line up with TRBD1. Germline trimming cut 4 bases from V and 2 bases from J; bases unmatched to any gene: 9. In germline, CDR1 is MDHEN, CDR2 SYDVKM. This CDR3 has 16 residues. The CDR3, as DNA: TGTGCCAGCAGTTCATTCCCCGGACAGGACACAGATACGCAGTATTTT. Amino acid sequence: CASSSFPGQDTDTQYF.

This rearrangement joins TRBV28 to TRBJ2-7; possible D gene TRBD1, 6 bases. Trimming took off 4 bases at V and 6 bases at J, with 19 bases between the two ends. CDR3 length: 15 amino acids. Germline-derived CDR1 and CDR2 are MDHEN and SYDVKM. The CDR3 loop is CASSWLRDTLGEQYF. CDR3 nucleotides: TGTGCCAGCAGTTGGCTCCGGGACACATTAGGCGAGCAGTACTTC.

The chain is built from TRBV28 and TRBJ1-2, with D perhaps matching TRBD1 (5 bases). The V and J ends lost 6 bases and 7 bases respectively, with 12 bases between them. Germline CDR1 is MDHEN and CDR2 is SYDVKM. The CDR3 is 12 amino acids. CDR3 protein: CASSPLGVGYTF. The CDR3 nucleotides read TGTGCCAGCAGCCCTCTAGGGGTTGGCTACACCTTC.

This clone was counted only a few times. The J gene is TRBJ2-3, the V gene TRBV7-8; unclear D gene. The CDR3 has 16 residues. V was clipped by 5 bases and J by 1 base, with 16 bases between them. The germline V gene has CDR1 SGHVS and CDR2 FQNEAQ. The CDR3 reads CASSAGRLVGTDTQYF. Here the CDR3 DNA reads TGTGCCAGCAGCGCAGGAAGGTTGGTAGGCACAGATACGCAGTATTTT.

The chain has TRBV20-1 and TRBJ2-1; D gene unclear. CDR3 length: 11 amino acids. V shed 5 bases and J shed 5 bases, with 7 bases lying between them. Per germline, CDR1 DFQATT and CDR2 SNEGSKA (reference sequence). The CDR3 is CSAPRDNEQFF. As DNA, the CDR3 is TGCAGTGCTCCACGGGACAATGAGCAGTTCTTC.

The rearrangement links TRBV7-3 to TRBJ1-1; unclear D gene. The CDR3 is 13 amino acids. Germline V CDR1 and CDR2: SGHTA, FQGTGA. Trimming shortened V by 4 bases and J by 4 bases, and 10 bases separated the two germline ends. This CDR3 is CASSSHIGTEAFF. Here the CDR3 DNA reads TGTGCCAGCAGCTCCCACATTGGCACTGAAGCTTTCTTT.

This chain joins TRBV5-1 and TRBJ1-4, with 9 bases that match TRBD1. The V and J ends lost 0 bases and 2 bases, in that order; junction bases with no gene match: 2. CDR1 and CDR2 (germline): SGHRS, YFSETQ. CDR3 length equals 16 residues. The DNA of the CDR3 is TGCGCCAGCAGCTTGGGACAGGGGGTCACTAATGAAAAACTGTTTTTT. This encodes CASSLGQGVTNEKLFF.

The rearrangement links TRBV5-4 to TRBJ2-3, with D hard to call. Germline assignment: CDR1 SGHNT and CDR2 YYREEE (reference sequence). Trimming took 4 bases from V and 5 from J, leaving 17 bases between them. The CDR3 totals 15 residues. The CDR3: CASSQIDSKRDTQYF. The CDR3 coding sequence is TGTGCCAGCAGCCAAATCGACTCCAAAAGAGATACGCAGTATTTT.

The gene calls are TRBV6-1 and TRBJ2-3; maybe TRBD2 (6 bases). The CDR3 length is 17 residues. Trimming removed 2 bases at V and 0 bases at J, with 15 bases between. Germline-derived CDR1 and CDR2 are MNHNS and SASEGT. CDR3 protein: CASSESTGALSTDTQYF. The CDR3, as DNA: TGTGCCAGCAGTGAATCAACGGGAGCGCTAAGCACAGATACGCAGTATTTT.

The chain combines TRBV5-1 with TRBJ2-7; 7 nucleotides match TRBD1. In germline, CDR1 is SGHRS, CDR2 YFSETQ. Unmatched junction bases numbered 5, after V lost 3 bases and J lost 2 bases. The CDR3 is 14 residues long. The CDR3 bases are TGCGCCAGCAGCTCACCGGGACAGCCCTACGAGCAGTACTTC. Amino acids: CASSSPGQPYEQYF.

The chain uses TRBV19 and TRBJ2-3; TRBD2 matches at 9 bases. Trimming removed 7 bases from V and 4 bases from J; junction bases left unmatched: 9. From germline, CDR1 is LNHDA and CDR2 SQIVND (reference sequence). This CDR3 spans 15 amino acids. The CDR3 region is CASKGIAGAADTQYF. The CDR3 DNA sequence: TGTGCCAGTAAAGGAATAGCGGGAGCTGCAGATACGCAGTATTTT. The complete variable domain, with remaining parts taken from reference TRBV19 and TRBJ2-3, reads DGGITQSPKYLFRKEGQNVTLSCEQNLNHDAMYWYRQDPGQGLRLIYYSQIVNDFQKGDIAEGYSVSREKKESFPLTVTSAQKNPTAFYLCASKGIAGAADTQYFGPGTRLTVL.

V and J are TRBV7-8 and TRBJ2-1; a possible D gene is TRBD2 (5 bases). CDR1 and CDR2 (germline): SGHVS, FQNEAQ. V lost 2 bases and J 2 bases, leaving 16 bases between the germline ends. This CDR3 contains 17 residues. The CDR3, as DNA: TGTGCCAGCAGCTTACGTAGTGGGAGTAACCCCTACAATGAGCAGTTCTTC. The encoded protein is CASSLRSGSNPYNEQFF. Drawing the rest from reference TRBV7-8 and TRBJ2-1, the complete variable domain is GAGVSQSPRYKVAKRGQDVALRCDPISGHVSLFWYQQALGQGPEFLTYFQNEAQLDKSGLPSDRFFAERPEGSVSTLKIQRTQQEDSAVYLCASSLRSGSNPYNEQFFGPGTRLTVL.

This chain connects TRBV4-2 to TRBJ2-3, with TRBD2 matching 7 bases. The CDR3 length is 16 residues. Trimming at V came to 1 base and at J to 2 bases, leaving 6 bases not matched to a gene. The germline V gene encodes CDR1 LGHNA and CDR2 YNFKEQ. For the CDR3, the DNA is TGTGCCAGCAGCCAAGTGCCCCTAGCGGACACAGATACGCAGTATTTT. Protein: CASSQVPLADTDTQYF.

V is TRBV5-1 and J is TRBJ1-3, with D tentatively TRBD1 (5 bases). The germline V gene encodes CDR1 SGHRS and CDR2 YFSETQ. The CDR3 loop spans 15 amino acids. The V and J ends lost 0 bases and 1 base respectively, with 8 bases between them. The CDR3 bases are TGCGCCAGCAGCTTGGTAGCAGGGTCTGGAAACACCATATATTTT. Encoded protein: CASSLVAGSGNTIYF.

The chain joins TRBV11-2 to TRBJ2-5; tentative D call: TRBD1 (5 bases). The CDR3 totals 13 residues. V lost 4 bases and J 5 bases, leaving 11 bases between the germline ends. Germline values: CDR1 SGHAT, CDR2 FQNNGV. CDR3 DNA: TGTGCCAGCAGCTACGCAGGGTCCGAGACCCAGTACTTC. Its translation is CASSYAGSETQYF.

This clone was found a few times. The CDR3 DNA sequence: TGTGCCAGCAGCGACAGAGGCACAGATACGCAGTATTTT. Translation: CASSDRGTDTQYF. The chain links TRBV11-3 to TRBJ2-3, with D tentatively TRBD1 (5 bases). Germline V gene lookup returns CDR1 SGHNT and CDR2 YENEEA. V gave up 5 bases and J gave up 1 base, with 7 bases separating them. The CDR3 runs to 13 residues. The full variable domain, with the rest looked up from reference TRBV11-3 and TRBJ2-3, is EAGVVQSPRYKIIEKKQPVAFWCNPISGHNTLYWYLQNLGQGPELLIRYENEEAVDDSQLPKDRFSAERLKGVDSTLKIQPAELGDSAVYLCASSDRGTDTQYFGPGTRLTVL.

The J gene is TRBJ1-1, the V gene TRBV28, with D possibly TRBD1 on 5 matching bases. This CDR3 spans 15 amino acids. The V end was cut by 2 bases, the J end by 4 bases, with 14 bases between. CDR1 and CDR2 from the germline V gene are MDHEN and SYDVKM. CDR3 region: CASSLGLAGGTEAFF. The DNA for the CDR3 is TGTGCCAGCAGTTTAGGTTTAGCGGGGGGCACTGAAGCTTTCTTT. The whole variable domain, remainder taken from reference TRBV28 and TRBJ1-1, is DVKVTQSSRYLVKRTGEKVFLECVQDMDHENMFWYRQDPGLGLRLIYFSYDVKMKEKGDIPEGYSVSREKKERFSLILESASTNQTSMYLCASSLGLAGGTEAFFGQGTRLTVV.

The chain couples TRBV18 to TRBJ1-1, with 7 nucleotides matching TRBD1. This CDR3 contains 17 residues. The junction had 9 bases not matched to a gene; V was cut back by 2 bases and J by 0 bases. Per germline, CDR1 KGHSH and CDR2 LQKENI. Here the CDR3 reads CASSPSGRGSMNTEAFF. The CDR3 DNA follows: TGTGCCAGCTCACCATCCGGCAGGGGGTCCATGAACACTGAAGCTTTCTTT.